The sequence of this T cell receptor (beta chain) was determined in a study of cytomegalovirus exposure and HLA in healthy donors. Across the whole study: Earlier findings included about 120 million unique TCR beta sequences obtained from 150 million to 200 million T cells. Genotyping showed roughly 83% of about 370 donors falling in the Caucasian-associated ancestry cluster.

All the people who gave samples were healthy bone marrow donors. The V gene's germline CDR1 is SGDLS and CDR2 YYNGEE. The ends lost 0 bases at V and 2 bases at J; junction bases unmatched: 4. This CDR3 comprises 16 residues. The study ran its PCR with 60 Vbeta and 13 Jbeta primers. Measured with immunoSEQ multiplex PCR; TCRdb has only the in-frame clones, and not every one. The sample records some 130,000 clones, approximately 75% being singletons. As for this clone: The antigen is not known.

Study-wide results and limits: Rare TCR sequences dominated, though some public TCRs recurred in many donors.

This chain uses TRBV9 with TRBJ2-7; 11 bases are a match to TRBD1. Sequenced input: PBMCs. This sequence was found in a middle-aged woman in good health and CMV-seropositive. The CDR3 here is CASSVVGTGGTYEQYF. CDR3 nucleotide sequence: TGTGCCAGCAGCGTAGTCGGGACAGGGGGAACCTACGAGCAGTACTTC.